The following is a TCR beta chain sequence with its context. No antigen is known for it. No clone much larger than this one lies a single base away; base qualities are absent. Participants in the prospective study were aged roughly 18 to 100 years, lived in about two dozen United States geographic areas, and enrolled through a virtual design. To assign participants to cohorts, the prospective study relied on clinical history that participants themselves reported in a screening survey and a study questionnaire. Exposed participants had been in contact, within 2 weeks of entering the study, with a person who had a PCR-confirmed or clinician-diagnosed case of COVID-19. Each participant in the prospective study had whole blood, serum and a nasopharyngeal or oropharyngeal swab collected by mobile phlebotomists. Prospective study participants could optionally give additional blood draws and questionnaires over an approximately two-month period. Prospective study blood samples were shipped either frozen or at room temperature before DNA extraction.

These data come from a study of blood T cell repertoires in COVID-19 (dated by TCRdb to 2019 to 2021). With respect to the entire study: The collaborator samples originated in the United States, Italy and Spain and spanned the acute and convalescent phases of COVID-19. The prospective study material was composed of cDNA or gDNA derived from T cells, B-cell-depleted T cells, or PBMCs. The dataset comprised deeply sampled blood TCRbeta repertoires from subjects exposed to, actively infected with, or recovered from COVID-19. Samples were obtained from the ongoing ImmuneRACE study (first 160 participants) and from over a thousand subjects provided by 6 global collaborators. A freely available public database, intended as a resource for researchers studying the immune response to SARS-CoV-2, is where the repertoires were released. The sample metadata nearly always contained a de-identified subject ID, COVID-19 status, age in years and sex. Where available, HLA class I and class II types were obtained from metadata supplied by the sample provider rather than from assay-based typing.

The study at large found these results: How much clinical and demographic metadata was included differed by source and by participant, and the metadata was provided uncurated.

The immunoSEQ Assay, a bias-controlled multiplex PCR, was used to amplify TCRbeta CDR3 regions from genomic DNA. The authors processed their data as follows. The number of nucleated cells in each sample was estimated from the amplification of reference gene primers within the assay. To quantify the absolute abundance of each unique TCRbeta CDR3 rearrangement, sequence reads were collapsed and filtered. Productive Simpson clonality was computed per sample as the square root of Simpson's diversity index over productive rearrangements. This is the immuneACCESS table as TCRdb keeps it, with only in-frame sequences that have V and J called. A part of the clones is gone; compared with another copy, unresolved V genes explain less than half, and the rest is unexplained. The DNA was the basis for D and trimming; V, J and clone size are from that table. The sample table lists fewer than 250,000 clones, about 80% of them with a count of one. The ten largest clones take up less than 4% of the sample.

Germline trimming amounts to 0 bases on V and 8 bases on J, with 15 as the count of junction bases outside the gene matches. Counted from cysteine to phenylalanine, this CDR3 has 19 amino acids. The kept DNA is CDR3 alone, 57 bases in frame from the first base. For CDR1 and CDR2, the germline V gene lists SGHRS and YFSETQ. The receptor comes from a middle-aged woman who had been exposed to COVID-19. Rearrangement joined TRBV5-1 to TRBJ2-1, with 12 bases matching TRBD2. Sequences were obtained from PBMCs or T cells enriched from blood (not recorded which). The DNA reads TGCGCCAGCAGCTTGGAGCCTAGCGGGGGGGCCGCAGCTCGAGATGAGCAGTTCTTC. This is translated as CASSLEPSGGAAARDEQFF.